Below, one T cell receptor beta chain is given with its context. The table came from immunoSEQ multiplex PCR; TCRdb's copy has only in-frame clones and leaves some out. The sample has approximately 76,000 clones; about 87% are singletons. These data come from a study of T cell responses to AZD1222 COVID-19 vaccine. Study-level background: The analysis combined second doses at about 4 or about 12 weeks.

The receptor comes from an adult in good health. The sample consisted of peripheral blood, taken on day 0 of AZD1222 vaccination.

The CDR3 loop is CASRGGSSTDTQYF. The CDR3, as DNA: TGTGCCAGCCGCGGGGGTTCTAGCACAGATACGCAGTATTTT. The chain is built from TRBV18 and TRBJ2-3, with 7 bases fitting TRBD2. Germline trimming cut 8 bases from V and 0 bases from J; bases unmatched to any gene: 5. Germline-derived CDR1 and CDR2 are KGHSH and LQKENI. This CDR3 is built from 14 residues.